The clone carrying this T cell receptor (beta chain) came up once. The CDR3 is 14 residues long. Germline V CDR1 and CDR2: MDHEN, SYDVKM. J lost 7 bases, V lost 2 bases, and 4 bases had no gene match. Profiled with immunoSEQ multiplex PCR; TCRdb holds only in-frame clones, not every one. The profile shows about 17,000 clones, 78% of them singletons. This sample was included in a study of OX40 agonist ivuxolimab in advanced cancers. For the study at large: The treatment was a fully human IgG2 OX40 agonist, ivuxolimab. Across the patients, intravenous ivuxolimab was delivered every 2 weeks at 0.01 to 10 mg/kg. Subjects had a mean age of about 65 years, with a range of roughly 20 to 79; around 83% were male.

This sequence originates from an adult with an advanced solid tumor such as melanoma, head and neck, liver or kidney cancer. The sample consisted of CD4+ or CD8+ T cells sorted from blood, taken in a trial of the OX40 agonist ivuxolimab. V is TRBV28 and J is TRBJ1-1, with TRBD1 matching 10 bases. CDR3 loop: CASSLTGTGVEAFF. For the CDR3, the DNA is TGTGCCAGCAGTTTAACGGGGACAGGGGTTGAAGCTTTCTTT. Full variable domain (outside the CDR3, taken from reference TRBV28 and TRBJ1-1): DVKVTQSSRYLVKRTGEKVFLECVQDMDHENMFWYRQDPGLGLRLIYFSYDVKMKEKGDIPEGYSVSREKKERFSLILESASTNQTSMYLCASSLTGTGVEAFFGQGTRLTVV.